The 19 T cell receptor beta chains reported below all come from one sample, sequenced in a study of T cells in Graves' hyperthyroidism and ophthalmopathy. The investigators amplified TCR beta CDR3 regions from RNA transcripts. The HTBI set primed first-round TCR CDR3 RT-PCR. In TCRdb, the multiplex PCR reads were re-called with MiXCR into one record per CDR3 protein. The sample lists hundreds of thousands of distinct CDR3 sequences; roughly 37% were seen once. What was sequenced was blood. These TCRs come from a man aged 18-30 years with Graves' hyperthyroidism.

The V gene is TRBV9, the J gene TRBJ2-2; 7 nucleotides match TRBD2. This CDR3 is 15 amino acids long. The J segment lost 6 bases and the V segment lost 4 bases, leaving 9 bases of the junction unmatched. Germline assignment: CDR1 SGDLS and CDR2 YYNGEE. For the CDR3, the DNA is TGTGCCAGCAGCTCCCGGCTAGCGGTATCCGGGGAGCTGTTTTTT. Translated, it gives CASSSRLAVSGELFF.

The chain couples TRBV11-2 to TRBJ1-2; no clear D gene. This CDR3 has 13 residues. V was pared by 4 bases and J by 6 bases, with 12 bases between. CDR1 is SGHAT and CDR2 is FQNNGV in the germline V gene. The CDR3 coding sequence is TGTGCCAGCAGCTCTTTACGCATTCATGGCTACACCTTC. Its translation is CASSSLRIHGYTF.

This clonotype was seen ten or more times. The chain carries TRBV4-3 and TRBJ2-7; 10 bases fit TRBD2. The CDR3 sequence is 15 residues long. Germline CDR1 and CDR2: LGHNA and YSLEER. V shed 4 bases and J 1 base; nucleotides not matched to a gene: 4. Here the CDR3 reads CASSRQREGSYEQYF. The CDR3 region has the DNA TGCGCCAGCAGCCGACAGCGGGAGGGATCCTACGAGCAGTACTTC.

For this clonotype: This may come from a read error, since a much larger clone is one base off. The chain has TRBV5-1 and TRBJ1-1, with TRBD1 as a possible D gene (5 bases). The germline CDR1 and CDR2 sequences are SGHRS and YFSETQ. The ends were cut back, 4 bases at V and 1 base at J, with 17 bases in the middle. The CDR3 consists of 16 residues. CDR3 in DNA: TGCGCCAGCAGCCGTATAGAGGGGCGAAGGAACACTGAAGCTTTCTTT. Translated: CASSRIEGRRNTEAFF. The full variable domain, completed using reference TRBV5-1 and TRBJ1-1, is KAGVTQTPRYLIKTRGQQVTLSCSPISGHRSVSWYQQTPGQGLQFLFEYFSETQRNKGNFPGRFSGRQFSNSRSEMNVSTLELGDSALYLCASSRIEGRRNTEAFFGQGTRLTVV.

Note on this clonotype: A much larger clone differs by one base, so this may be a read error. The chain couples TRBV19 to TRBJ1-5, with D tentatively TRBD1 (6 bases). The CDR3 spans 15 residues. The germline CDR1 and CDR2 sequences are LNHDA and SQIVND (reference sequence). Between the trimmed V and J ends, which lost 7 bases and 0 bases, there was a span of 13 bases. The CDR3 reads CASTARGTSNQPQHF. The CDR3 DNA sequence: TGTGCCAGTACCGCGAGGGGGACTAGCAATCAGCCCCAGCATTTT.

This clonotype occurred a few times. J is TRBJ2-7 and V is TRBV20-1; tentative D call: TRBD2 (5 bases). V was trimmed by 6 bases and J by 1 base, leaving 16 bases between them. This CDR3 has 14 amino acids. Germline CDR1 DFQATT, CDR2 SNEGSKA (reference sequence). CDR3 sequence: CSASGLALSYEQYF. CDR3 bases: TGCAGTGCCTCCGGGCTAGCTCTATCCTACGAGCAGTACTTC.

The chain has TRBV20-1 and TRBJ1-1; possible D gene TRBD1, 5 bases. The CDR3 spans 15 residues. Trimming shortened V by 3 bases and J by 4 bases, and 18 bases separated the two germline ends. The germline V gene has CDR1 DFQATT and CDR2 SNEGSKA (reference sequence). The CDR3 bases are TGCAGTGCTAGCGGACCTAGCGGACAAGGCACTGAAGCTTTCTTT. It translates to CSASGPSGQGTEAFF.

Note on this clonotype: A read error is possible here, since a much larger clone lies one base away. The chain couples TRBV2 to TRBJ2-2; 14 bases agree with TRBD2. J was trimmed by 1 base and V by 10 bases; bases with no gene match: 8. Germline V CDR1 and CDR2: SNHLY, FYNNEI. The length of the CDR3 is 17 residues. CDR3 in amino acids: CAIRTSGGTVNTGELFF. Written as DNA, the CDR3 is TGTGCCATCAGGACTAGCGGGGGGACCGTGAACACCGGGGAGCTGTTTTTT.

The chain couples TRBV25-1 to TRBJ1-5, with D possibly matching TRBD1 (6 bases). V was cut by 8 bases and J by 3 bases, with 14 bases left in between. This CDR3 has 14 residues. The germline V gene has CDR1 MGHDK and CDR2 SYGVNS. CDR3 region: CASSPSGANQPQHF. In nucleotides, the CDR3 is TGTGCCAGCTCACCATCAGGGGCCAATCAGCCCCAGCATTTT.

CDR3 nucleotide sequence: TGTGCCAGCGGGGAGCAGAGCTACGAGCAGTACTTC. Its protein product is CASGEQSYEQYF. This chain connects TRBV7-9 to TRBJ2-7; perhaps TRBD2 as D (5 bases). Deletions cut 8 bases from V and 3 bases from J, with 11 bases between. The germline gives CDR1 SEHNR, CDR2 FQNEAQ (reference sequence). There are 12 residues in the CDR3.

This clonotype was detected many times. The CDR3 coding sequence is TGTGCCACCAGTCCAGATGTAGCTAACTATGGCTACACCTTC. It specifies CATSPDVANYGYTF. The chain employs TRBV15 and TRBJ1-2; D gene ambiguous. The CDR3 totals 14 residues. Germline V gives CDR1 LNHNV, CDR2 YYDKDF (reference sequence). Trimming removed 6 bases from V and 0 bases from J, with 11 bases in between.

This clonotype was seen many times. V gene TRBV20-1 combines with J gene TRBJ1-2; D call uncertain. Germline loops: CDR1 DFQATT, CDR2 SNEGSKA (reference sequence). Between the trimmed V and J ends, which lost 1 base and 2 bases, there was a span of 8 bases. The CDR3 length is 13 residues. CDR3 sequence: CSARGVPNYGYTF. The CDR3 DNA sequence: TGCAGTGCTAGAGGGGTCCCGAACTATGGCTACACCTTC.

The CDR3 here is CASRQGAGGYTSGANVLTF. The CDR3 DNA follows: TGTGCCAGCAGGCAGGGGGCGGGAGGCTACACCTCTGGGGCCAACGTCCTGACTTTC. The chain employs TRBV14 and TRBJ2-6; D is tentatively TRBD1 or TRBD2 (8 bases each). Trimming pared 6 bases from V and 0 bases from J, leaving 21 bases between. The germline V gene encodes CDR1 SGHDN and CDR2 FVKESK. The CDR3 loop spans 19 amino acids. Together with reference TRBV14 and TRBJ2-6, the CDR3 gives the full variable domain: EAGVTQFPSHSVIEKGQTVTLRCDPISGHDNLYWYRRVMGKEIKFLLHFVKESKQDESGMPNNRFLAERTGGTYSTLKVQPAELEDSGVYFCASRQGAGGYTSGANVLTFGAGSRLTVL.

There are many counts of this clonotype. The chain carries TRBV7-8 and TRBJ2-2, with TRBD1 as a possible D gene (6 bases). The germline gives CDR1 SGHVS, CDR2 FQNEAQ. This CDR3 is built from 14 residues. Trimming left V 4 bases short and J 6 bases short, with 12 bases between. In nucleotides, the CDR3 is TGTGCCAGCAGCTCACGGGACATTCCCGGGGAGCTGTTTTTT. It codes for CASSSRDIPGELFF. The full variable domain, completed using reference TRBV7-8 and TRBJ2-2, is GAGVSQSPRYKVAKRGQDVALRCDPISGHVSLFWYQQALGQGPEFLTYFQNEAQLDKSGLPSDRFFAERPEGSVSTLKIQRTQQEDSAVYLCASSSRDIPGELFFGEGSRLTVL.

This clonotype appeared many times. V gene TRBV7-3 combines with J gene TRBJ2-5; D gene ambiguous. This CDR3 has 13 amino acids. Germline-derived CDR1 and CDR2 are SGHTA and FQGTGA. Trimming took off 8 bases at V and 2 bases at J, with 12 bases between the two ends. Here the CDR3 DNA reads TGTGCCAGCTCCGGTCAGCCACAAGAGACCCAGTACTTC. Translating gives CASSGQPQETQYF.

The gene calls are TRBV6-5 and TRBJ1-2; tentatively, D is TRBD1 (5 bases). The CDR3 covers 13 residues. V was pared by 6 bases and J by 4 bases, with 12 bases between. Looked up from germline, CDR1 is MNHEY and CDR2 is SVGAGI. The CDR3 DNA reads TGTGCCAGCAGCAGGAGGGGCCCCTATGGCTACACCTTC. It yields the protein CASSRRGPYGYTF.

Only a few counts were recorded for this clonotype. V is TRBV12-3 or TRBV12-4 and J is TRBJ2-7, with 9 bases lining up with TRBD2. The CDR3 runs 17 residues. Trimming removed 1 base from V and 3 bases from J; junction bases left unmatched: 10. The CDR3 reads CASSLVALAGMSYEQYF. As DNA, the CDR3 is TGTGCCAGCAGTTTAGTTGCCCTAGCGGGAATGAGCTACGAGCAGTACTTC.

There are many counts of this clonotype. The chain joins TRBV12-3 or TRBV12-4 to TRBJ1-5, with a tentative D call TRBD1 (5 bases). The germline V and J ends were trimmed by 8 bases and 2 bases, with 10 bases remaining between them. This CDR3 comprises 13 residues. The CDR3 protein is CASGGGGNQPQHF. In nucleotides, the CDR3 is TGTGCCAGCGGCGGGGGGGGCAATCAGCCCCAGCATTTT.

The CDR3 DNA reads TGCAGTGCTAGAGTTGCAGAGTTGAACACTGAAGCTTTCTTT. Encoded protein: CSARVAELNTEAFF. The chain is built from TRBV20-1 and TRBJ1-1; D remains unclear. The CDR3 consists of 14 residues. Germline CDR1 reads DFQATT; CDR2 reads SNEGSKA (reference sequence). V lost 1 base and J 0 bases, leaving 9 bases between the germline ends.